Listed here are 4 T cell receptor beta chains from one sample, sequenced in a study of cytomegalovirus exposure and HLA in healthy donors. Both 60 Vbeta primers and 13 Jbeta primers went into the PCR. Profiling relied on immunoSEQ multiplex PCR, and the TCRdb table lists in-frame clones only, not all of them. The repertoire holds about 120,000 clones, with around 73% as singletons. Sequencing input: PBMCs. These receptors were taken from a young man in good health and CMV-seropositive.

V gene TRBV13 combines with J gene TRBJ2-7, with a weak D call TRBD2 (6 bases). The CDR3 covers 15 residues. V shed 4 bases and J shed 2 bases, with 15 bases lying between them. The germline gives CDR1 PRHDT, CDR2 FYEKMQ (reference sequence). CDR3 loop: CASSSGGSSAYEQYF. In nucleotides, the CDR3 is TGTGCCAGCAGCTCCGGTGGTTCTAGCGCCTACGAGCAGTACTTC.

The rearrangement links TRBV7-2 to TRBJ1-3; D unclear. Germline CDR1 reads SGHTA; CDR2 reads FQGNSA. Trimming shortened V by 7 bases and J by 0 bases, and 13 bases separated the two germline ends. This CDR3 has 15 residues. DNA of the CDR3: TGTGCCAGCAAGGCAGGAGGCGGCTCTGGAAACACCATATATTTT. Protein sequence: CASKAGGGSGNTIYF.

The V gene is TRBV5-1, the J gene TRBJ2-7, with 8 nucleotides matching TRBD1. Per the germline V gene, CDR1 is SGHRS and CDR2 is YFSETQ. Germline trimming cut 0 bases from V and 6 bases from J; bases unmatched to any gene: 5. This CDR3 has 14 amino acids. CDR3 sequence reads: CASSLAWTGSEQYF. The CDR3 nucleotides are TGCGCCAGCAGCTTGGCCTGGACAGGGAGCGAGCAGTACTTC.

The rearrangement uses TRBV6-6 and TRBJ2-3; a weak D match, TRBD2 (6 bases). In germline, CDR1 is MNHNY, CDR2 SVGAGI (reference sequence). Trimming left V 4 bases short and J 7 bases short, with 18 bases between. CDR3 length equals 15 residues. CDR3 amino acids: CASSSQKRARYTQYF. The CDR3 DNA follows: TGTGCCAGCAGTTCCCAAAAGCGGGCCCGGTATACGCAGTATTTT.